The 19 T cell receptor beta chains below all came from one sample that was sequenced in a study of blood T cell repertoires in COVID-19. Repertoires were generated with immunoSEQ multiplex PCR, while TCRdb's copy carries only in-frame clones and drops some. The sample includes around 200,000 clones, roughly four fifths seen only once; the top ten take around 6.5%. Sequenced input: peripheral blood. These TCRs come from a woman in her thirties or forties with acute or convalescent COVID-19.

The rearrangement joins TRBV27 to TRBJ2-1, with D possibly being TRBD2 (7 bases). Germline-derived CDR1 and CDR2 are MNHEY and SMNVEV (reference sequence). CDR3 length: 14 residues. Trimming removed 5 bases at V and 3 bases at J, with 11 bases between. The CDR3: CASSRGGLYNEQFF. In DNA form, the CDR3 reads TGTGCCAGCAGTAGGGGGGGCCTCTACAATGAGCAGTTCTTC.

This clone was seen only a few times. The chain couples TRBV7-2 to TRBJ2-3, with 8 nucleotides matching TRBD2. The germline gives CDR1 SGHTA, CDR2 FQGNSA. V gave up 5 bases and J gave up 6 bases; unmatched junction bases: 10. The CDR3 has 15 amino acids. The CDR3 protein is CASSQIAGSGDTQYF. As DNA, the CDR3 is TGTGCCAGCAGCCAGATAGCGGGGTCGGGGGATACGCAGTATTTT.

This clone was observed a few times. The rearrangement uses TRBV19 and TRBJ1-4; 7 bases map to TRBD1. Losses at the gene ends were 6 bases for V and 8 bases for J; bases not matched to a gene: 15. Germline CDR1 reads LNHDA; CDR2 reads SQIVND (reference sequence). The CDR3 runs to 16 residues. The CDR3: CASSLRADRVNEKLFF. The DNA of the CDR3 is TGTGCCAGTAGCCTTAGAGCCGACAGGGTGAACGAAAAACTGTTTTTT.

The chain carries TRBV10-2 and TRBJ2-1; 11 nucleotides line up with TRBD2. V was clipped by 6 bases and J by 0 bases; unmatched bases: 13. Germline V lookup: CDR1 WSHSY, CDR2 SAAADI. The length of the CDR3 is 19 residues. CDR3 sequence reads: CASRGLAEDGPSSYNEQFF. CDR3 nucleotides: TGCGCCAGCAGGGGACTAGCGGAGGACGGACCCAGCTCCTACAATGAGCAGTTCTTC.

V and J are TRBV10-3 and TRBJ2-3; 13 positions match TRBD2. From germline, CDR1 is ENHRY and CDR2 SYGVKD. V gave up 4 bases and J gave up 3 bases; unmatched junction bases: 4. There are 16 residues in the CDR3. The CDR3 nucleotides read TGTGCCATCAGTGCGGGGACTAGCGGGGTGACAGATACGCAGTATTTT. This codes for CAISAGTSGVTDTQYF.

The chain combines TRBV6-5 with TRBJ2-7, with 8 bases lining up with TRBD1. With 4 bases clipped from V and 4 bases from J, the junction kept 6 bases outside the gene matches. This CDR3 is built from 14 residues. CDR1 and CDR2 (germline): MNHEY, SVGAGI. As DNA, the CDR3 is TGTGCCAGCAGTTTCCGGACAGGGTGGTACGAGCAGTACTTC. It specifies CASSFRTGWYEQYF.

The V and J genes are TRBV2 and TRBJ2-3; maybe TRBD2 (5 bases). The CDR3 extends over 14 amino acids. V lost 8 bases, J lost 2 bases, and 14 bases lay in between. The germline V gene encodes CDR1 SNHLY and CDR2 FYNNEI. CDR3 coding DNA: TGTGCCAGCCGGAGGCTATCTCCCACAGATACGCAGTATTTT. This gives the protein CASRRLSPTDTQYF.

The chain combines TRBV29-1 with TRBJ2-1; 7 bases match TRBD2. Unmatched junction bases numbered 11, after V lost 3 bases and J lost 3 bases. CDR3 size: 16 residues. CDR1 is SQVTM and CDR2 is ANQGSEA in the germline V gene. Here the CDR3 reads CSVEGLAAKVYNEQFF. In DNA, the CDR3 is TGCAGCGTTGAGGGGCTAGCGGCAAAAGTCTACAATGAGCAGTTCTTC.

V gene TRBV18 combines with J gene TRBJ1-1, with 9 bases that match TRBD1. The ends lost 1 base at V and 1 base at J; junction bases unmatched: 7. This CDR3 comprises 17 residues. Germline V gene lookup returns CDR1 KGHSH and CDR2 LQKENI. The CDR3 loop is CASSPLPTGGRNTEAFF. The CDR3 DNA follows: TGTGCCAGCTCACCACTCCCGACAGGGGGGCGGAACACTGAAGCTTTCTTT.

The genes are TRBV5-1 and TRBJ2-1; TRBD2 might be the D (5 bases). The V and J ends lost 0 bases and 4 bases respectively, with 17 bases between them. Per the germline V gene, CDR1 is SGHRS and CDR2 is YFSETQ. This CDR3 contains 17 residues. As DNA, the CDR3 is TGCGCCAGCAGCTTGGTTTTGTCGTGGGAGAAGTACAATGAGCAGTTCTTC. This translates into CASSLVLSWEKYNEQFF.

The genes are TRBV4-1 and TRBJ1-2; no clear D. Germline V gene sequence: CDR1 MGHRA, CDR2 YSYEKL. This CDR3 comprises 14 residues. The V and J ends lost 0 bases and 7 bases respectively, with 12 bases between them. CDR3 sequence: CASSQDFLGRGYTF. Written as DNA, the CDR3 is TGCGCCAGCAGCCAAGATTTTTTGGGCCGTGGCTACACCTTC.

This clone was seen only once. V gene TRBV27 combines with J gene TRBJ2-7, with a tentative D call TRBD1 (5 bases). From germline, CDR1 is MNHEY and CDR2 SMNVEV (reference sequence). The length of the CDR3 is 13 residues. V shed 3 bases and J shed 2 bases, with 8 bases lying between them. CDR3 sequence: CASSLQGPYEQYF. In DNA, the CDR3 is TGTGCCAGCAGTTTGCAGGGCCCCTACGAGCAGTACTTC.

The V gene is TRBV2, the J gene TRBJ1-1; 9 bases line up with TRBD1. Germline-derived CDR1 and CDR2 are SNHLY and FYNNEI. V lost 8 bases and J lost 3; bases outside the gene matches: 4. CDR3 length: 13 residues. CDR3 nucleotide sequence: TGTGCCAGCGGGGGACAGGGATACACTGAAGCTTTCTTT. It is translated as CASGGQGYTEAFF.

To note about this clone: Mismatch with germline at one junction end may stem from a read error. V gene TRBV27 combines with J gene TRBJ2-7; 12 nucleotides agree with TRBD2. Looked up from germline, CDR1 is MNHEY and CDR2 is SMNVEV (reference sequence). The CDR3 totals 16 residues. The CDR3 DNA reads TGTGCCAGCAGTCCGCGTACTAGCGGGGGGCCCCTCTACCAGGGGTTC. Translated: CASSPRTSGGPLYQGF.

This chain joins TRBV15 and TRBJ2-7, with a weak D call TRBD1 (6 bases). V gave up 3 bases and J gave up 2 bases, with 17 bases separating them. The CDR3 is 16 residues long. Germline CDR1 and CDR2: LNHNV and YYDKDF (reference sequence). The CDR3 region is CATSRQGQTFPYEQYF. The DNA of the CDR3 is TGTGCCACCAGCAGGCAAGGACAGACCTTTCCCTACGAGCAGTACTTC.

The chain carries TRBV7-8 and TRBJ2-1; TRBD1 agrees at 9 bases. The CDR3 length is 15 residues. V was pared by 1 base and J by 4 bases, with 2 bases of the junction left unmatched. Germline CDR1 SGHVS, CDR2 FQNEAQ. This CDR3 reads CASSLEQGAYNEQFF. CDR3 DNA sequence: TGTGCCAGCAGCTTAGAACAGGGGGCTTACAATGAGCAGTTCTTC.

The CDR3 DNA reads TGTGCCAGCAGCTCCTCCTGGAGGGTTACTAATGAAAAACTGTTTTTT. Protein sequence: CASSSSWRVTNEKLFF. The chain couples TRBV5-6 to TRBJ1-4; the D is unclear. The CDR3 sequence is 16 residues long. Germline values: CDR1 SGHDT, CDR2 YYEEEE. Trimming took 3 bases from V and 2 from J, leaving 14 bases between them.

This clone came up once. The gene calls are TRBV7-9 and TRBJ1-6, with 10 bases aligning to TRBD1. The CDR3 totals 14 residues. The germline V gene encodes CDR1 SEHNR and CDR2 FQNEAQ (reference sequence). V shed 4 bases and J 8 bases; nucleotides not matched to a gene: 2. The CDR3 DNA sequence: TGTGCCAGCAGCTCCGGACAGGGGGATTCACCCCTCCACTTT. This sequence encodes CASSSGQGDSPLHF.

The rearrangement joins TRBV11-2 to TRBJ2-3, with a tentative D call TRBD2 (5 bases). The V end was cut by 1 base, the J end by 4 bases, with 9 bases between. This CDR3 contains 14 residues. From germline, CDR1 is SGHAT and CDR2 FQNNGV. The chain's CDR3 is CASSLGLSSDTQYF. The DNA for the CDR3 is TGTGCCAGCAGCTTAGGACTATCCTCAGATACGCAGTATTTT.